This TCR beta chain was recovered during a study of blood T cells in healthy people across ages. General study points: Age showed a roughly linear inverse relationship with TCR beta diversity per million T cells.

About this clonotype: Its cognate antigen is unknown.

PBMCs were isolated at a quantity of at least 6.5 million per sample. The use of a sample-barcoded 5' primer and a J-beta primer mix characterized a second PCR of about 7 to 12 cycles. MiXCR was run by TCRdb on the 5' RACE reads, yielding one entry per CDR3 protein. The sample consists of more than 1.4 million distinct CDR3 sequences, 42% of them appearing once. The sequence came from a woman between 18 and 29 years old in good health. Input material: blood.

DNA of the CDR3: TGCAGTGCTGGGGACAGGGGGAAGTCCTACGAGCAGTACTTC. Its protein product is CSAGDRGKSYEQYF. J is TRBJ2-7 and V is TRBV20-1; 11 bases match TRBD1. J gave up 1 base and V 5 bases, and 4 bases lay outside the gene matches. CDR1 is DFQATT and CDR2 is SNEGSKA in the germline V gene (reference sequence). The CDR3 extends over 14 amino acids.